Below, one T cell receptor (beta chain) is given with its context. TCRdb's table, derived via immunoSEQ multiplex PCR, lists solely in-frame clones and lacks some. The sample records about 89,000 clones, about 89% being singletons. This sample is part of a study of control samples from healthy donors and cancer patients. The CDR3 loop spans 16 amino acids. V shed 4 bases and J shed 3 bases, with 17 bases lying between them. Per the germline V gene, CDR1 is SGDLS and CDR2 is YYNGEE. This sequence joins TRBV9 and TRBJ1-5, with a weak D call TRBD1 (6 bases). Material: blood. This TCR was sampled from a man aged 25-45 years in good health. The CDR3, as DNA: TGTGCCAGCAGCCCGGGAGACAGGATAATCAATCAGCCCCAGCATTTT. Translated: CASSPGDRIINQPQHF.